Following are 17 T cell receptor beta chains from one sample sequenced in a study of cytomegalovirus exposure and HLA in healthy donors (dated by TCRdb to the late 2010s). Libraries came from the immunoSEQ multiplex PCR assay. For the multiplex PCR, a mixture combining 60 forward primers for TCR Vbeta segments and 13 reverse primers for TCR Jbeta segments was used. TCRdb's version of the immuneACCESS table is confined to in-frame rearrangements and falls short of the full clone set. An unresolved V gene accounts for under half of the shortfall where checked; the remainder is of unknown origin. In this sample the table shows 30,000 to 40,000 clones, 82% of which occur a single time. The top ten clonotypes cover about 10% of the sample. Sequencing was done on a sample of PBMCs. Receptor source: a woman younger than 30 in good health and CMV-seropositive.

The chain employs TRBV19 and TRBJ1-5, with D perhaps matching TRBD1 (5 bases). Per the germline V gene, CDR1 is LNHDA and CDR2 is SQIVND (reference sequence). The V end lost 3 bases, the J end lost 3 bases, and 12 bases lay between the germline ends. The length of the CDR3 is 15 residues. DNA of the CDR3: TGTGCCAGTAGTATTAAGGGGCGCCTCAATCAGCCCCAGCATTTT. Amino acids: CASSIKGRLNQPQHF.

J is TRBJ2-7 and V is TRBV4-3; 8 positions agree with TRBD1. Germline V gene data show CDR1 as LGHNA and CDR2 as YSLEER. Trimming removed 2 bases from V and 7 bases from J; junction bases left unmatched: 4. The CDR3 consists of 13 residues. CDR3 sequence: CASSQLQGDEQYF. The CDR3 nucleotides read TGCGCCAGCAGCCAATTACAGGGGGATGAGCAGTACTTC.

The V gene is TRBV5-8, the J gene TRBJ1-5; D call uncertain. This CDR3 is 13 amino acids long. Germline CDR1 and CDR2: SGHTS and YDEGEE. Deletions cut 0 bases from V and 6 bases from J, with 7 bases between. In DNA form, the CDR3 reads TGTGCCAGCAGCTTGGAACGGGGTCAGCCCCAGCATTTT. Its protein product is CASSLERGQPQHF.

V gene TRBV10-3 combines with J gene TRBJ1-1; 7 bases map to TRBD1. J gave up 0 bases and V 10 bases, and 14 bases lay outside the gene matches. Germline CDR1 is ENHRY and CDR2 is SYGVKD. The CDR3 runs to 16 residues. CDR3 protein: CATAGQQIPLNTEAFF. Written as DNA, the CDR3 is TGTGCCACGGCGGGACAGCAGATACCCCTGAACACTGAAGCTTTCTTT.

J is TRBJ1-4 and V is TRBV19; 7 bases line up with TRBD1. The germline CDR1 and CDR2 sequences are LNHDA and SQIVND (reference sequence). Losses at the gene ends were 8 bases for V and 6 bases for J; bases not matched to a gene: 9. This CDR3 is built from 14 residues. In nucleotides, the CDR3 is TGTGCCAGTGGAGTGACAGGGCTTGATGAAAAACTGTTTTTT. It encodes CASGVTGLDEKLFF. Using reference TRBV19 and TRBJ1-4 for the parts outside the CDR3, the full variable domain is DGGITQSPKYLFRKEGQNVTLSCEQNLNHDAMYWYRQDPGQGLRLIYYSQIVNDFQKGDIAEGYSVSREKKESFPLTVTSAQKNPTAFYLCASGVTGLDEKLFFGSGTQLSVL.

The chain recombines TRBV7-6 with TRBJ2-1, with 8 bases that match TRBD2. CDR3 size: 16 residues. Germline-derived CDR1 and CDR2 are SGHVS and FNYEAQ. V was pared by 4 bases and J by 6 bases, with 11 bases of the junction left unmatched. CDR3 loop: CASSWSAGGESNEQFF. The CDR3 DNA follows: TGTGCCAGCAGCTGGTCCGCGGGGGGAGAATCCAATGAGCAGTTCTTC.

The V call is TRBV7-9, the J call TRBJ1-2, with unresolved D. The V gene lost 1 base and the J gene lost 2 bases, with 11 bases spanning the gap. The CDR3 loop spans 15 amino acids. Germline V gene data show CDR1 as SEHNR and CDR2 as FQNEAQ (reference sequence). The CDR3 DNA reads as TGTGCCAGCAGCTTAGTAGTAGTTGTCAACTATGGCTACACCTTC. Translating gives CASSLVVVVNYGYTF. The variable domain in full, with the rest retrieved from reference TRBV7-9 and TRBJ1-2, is DTGVSQNPRHKITKRGQNVTFRCDPISEHNRLYWYRQTLGQGPEFLTYFQNEAQLEKSRLLSDRFSAERPKGSFSTLEIQRTEQGDSAMYLCASSLVVVVNYGYTFGSGTRLTVV.

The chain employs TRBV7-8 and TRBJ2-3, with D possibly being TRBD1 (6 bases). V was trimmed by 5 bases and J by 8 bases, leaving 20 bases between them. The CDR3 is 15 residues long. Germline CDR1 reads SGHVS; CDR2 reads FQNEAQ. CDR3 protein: CASSGTTPRAVTQYF. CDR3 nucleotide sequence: TGTGCCAGCAGCGGGACAACCCCTAGGGCAGTTACGCAGTATTTT.

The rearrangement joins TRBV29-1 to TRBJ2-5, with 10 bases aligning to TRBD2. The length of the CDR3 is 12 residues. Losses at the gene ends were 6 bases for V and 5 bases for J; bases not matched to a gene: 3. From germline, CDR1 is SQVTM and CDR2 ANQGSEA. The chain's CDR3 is CSVGTSAETQYF. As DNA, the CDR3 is TGCAGCGTGGGGACTAGCGCCGAGACCCAGTACTTC.

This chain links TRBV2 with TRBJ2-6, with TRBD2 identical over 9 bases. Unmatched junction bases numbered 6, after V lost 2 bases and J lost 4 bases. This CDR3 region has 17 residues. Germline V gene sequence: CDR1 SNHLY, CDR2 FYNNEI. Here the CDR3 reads CASSELAGASGANVLTF. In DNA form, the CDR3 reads TGTGCCAGCAGTGAATTAGCGGGAGCGTCCGGGGCCAACGTCCTGACTTTC.

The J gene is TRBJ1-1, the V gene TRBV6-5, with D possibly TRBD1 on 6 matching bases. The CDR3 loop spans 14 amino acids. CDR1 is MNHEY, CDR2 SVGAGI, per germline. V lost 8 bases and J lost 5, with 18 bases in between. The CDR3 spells CASYLGGAGTEAFF. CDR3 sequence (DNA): TGTGCCAGCTACCTCGGGGGGGCAGGGACTGAAGCTTTCTTT.

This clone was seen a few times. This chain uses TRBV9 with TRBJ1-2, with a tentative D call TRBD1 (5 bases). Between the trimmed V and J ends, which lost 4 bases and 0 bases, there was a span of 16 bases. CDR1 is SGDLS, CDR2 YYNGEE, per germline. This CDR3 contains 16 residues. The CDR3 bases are TGTGCCAGCAGCCCAGCTCTGCGGGGCGCTAACTATGGCTACACCTTC. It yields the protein CASSPALRGANYGYTF.

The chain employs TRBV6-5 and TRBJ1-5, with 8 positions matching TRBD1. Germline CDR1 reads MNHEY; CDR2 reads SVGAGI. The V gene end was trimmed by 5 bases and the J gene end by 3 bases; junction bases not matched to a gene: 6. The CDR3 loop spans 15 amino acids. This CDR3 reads CASSRTGPHNQPQHF. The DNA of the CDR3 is TGTGCCAGCAGTCGGACAGGGCCGCACAATCAGCCCCAGCATTTT.

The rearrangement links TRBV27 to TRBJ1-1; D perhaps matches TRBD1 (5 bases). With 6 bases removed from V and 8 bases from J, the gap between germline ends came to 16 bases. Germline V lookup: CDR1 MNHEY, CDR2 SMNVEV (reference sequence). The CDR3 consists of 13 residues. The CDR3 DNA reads TGTGCCAGCAGAAACCGGAGGGGCGCGGAAGCTTTCTTT. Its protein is CASRNRRGAEAFF.

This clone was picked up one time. As DNA, the CDR3 is TGCAGCGTTGGAGGCGCACCCTCTGGGGCCAACGTCCTGACTTTC. Its translation is CSVGGAPSGANVLTF. The chain has TRBV29-1 and TRBJ2-6, with D uncertain. The V end lost 4 bases, the J end lost 0 bases, and 10 bases lay between the germline ends. Germline CDR1 SQVTM, CDR2 ANQGSEA. The length of the CDR3 is 15 residues.

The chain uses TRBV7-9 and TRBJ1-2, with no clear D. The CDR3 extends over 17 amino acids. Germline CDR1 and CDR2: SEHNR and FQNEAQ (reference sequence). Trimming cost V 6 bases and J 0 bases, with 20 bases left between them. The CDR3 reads CASSSALSPSSNYGYTF. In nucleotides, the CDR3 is TGTGCCAGCAGTTCTGCCCTGAGTCCGTCTTCTAACTATGGCTACACCTTC. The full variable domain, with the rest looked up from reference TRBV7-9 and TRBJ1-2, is DTGVSQNPRHKITKRGQNVTFRCDPISEHNRLYWYRQTLGQGPEFLTYFQNEAQLEKSRLLSDRFSAERPKGSFSTLEIQRTEQGDSAMYLCASSSALSPSSNYGYTFGSGTRLTVV.

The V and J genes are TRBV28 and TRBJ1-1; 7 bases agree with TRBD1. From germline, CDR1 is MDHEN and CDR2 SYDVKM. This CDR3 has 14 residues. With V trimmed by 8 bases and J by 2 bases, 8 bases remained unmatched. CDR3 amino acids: CASDRTGLNTEAFF. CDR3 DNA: TGTGCCAGCGACCGGACAGGACTTAACACTGAAGCTTTCTTT.